The rows below give T cell receptor beta chains drawn from one sample of a study of CD8 T cells in ankylosing spondylitis. A single record per CDR3 protein comes from TCRdb applying MiXCR to the 5' RACE reads. The data show around 140,000 distinct CDR3 sequences, with approximately 17% seen just once and about 30% held by the top ten. Sequencing used blood, either unsorted or a sorted T cell fraction (not recorded which). The receptors derive from a male donor with ankylosing spondylitis. Both conserved end residues are part of each CDR3. Each record gives: CDR3 protein, CDR3 DNA, clone size, J gene, D gene, V gene. D genes are given only for firm matches. Size values are once, few and many counts, or a class for expanded clones, and some rows have none.

CDR3 protein: CSVAVRDRVGEQYF
CDR3 DNA: TGCAGCGTTGCGGTGAGGGACAGGGTGGGCGAGCAGTACTTC
clone size: -
J gene: TRBJ2-7
D gene: TRBD1
V gene: TRBV29-1

CDR3 protein: CASGLAGESYEQYF
CDR3 DNA: TGTGCCAGCGGACTAGCGGGAGAAAGCTACGAGCAGTACTTC
clone size: -
J gene: TRBJ2-7
D gene: TRBD2
V gene: TRBV6-2/TRBV6-3

CDR3 protein: CASSSRLALSDTQYF
CDR3 DNA: TGTGCCAGCAGTTCACGACTAGCCCTCTCAGATACGCAGTATTTT
clone size: few
J gene: TRBJ2-3
D gene: TRBD2
V gene: TRBV27

CDR3 protein: CASNGGRLDEQFF
CDR3 DNA: TGTGCCAGCAATGGCGGGAGGTTGGATGAGCAGTTCTTC
clone size: few
J gene: TRBJ2-1
D gene: TRBD2
V gene: TRBV7-9

CDR3 protein: CASRNPRYEQYF
CDR3 DNA: TGTGCCAGCAGGAACCCCCGCTACGAGCAGTACTTC
clone size: few
J gene: TRBJ2-7
D gene: -
V gene: TRBV27

CDR3 protein: CASSVRLAGGMESGELFF
CDR3 DNA: TGTGCCAGCAGCGTACGACTAGCGGGAGGGATGGAATCCGGGGAGCTGTTTTTT
clone size: -
J gene: TRBJ2-2
D gene: TRBD2
V gene: TRBV11-1

CDR3 protein: CASSQGGLYNEQFF
CDR3 DNA: TGTGCCAGCAGCCAGGGGGGACTTTACAATGAGCAGTTCTTC
clone size: few
J gene: TRBJ2-1
D gene: -
V gene: TRBV7-9

CDR3 protein: CASSVWRDNEQFF
CDR3 DNA: TGTGCCAGCAGCGTATGGAGGGACAATGAGCAGTTCTTC
clone size: -
J gene: TRBJ2-1
D gene: -
V gene: TRBV9

CDR3 protein: CASSQDPGYSNQPQHF
CDR3 DNA: TGCGCCAGCAGCCAAGATCCCGGGTATAGCAATCAGCCCCAGCATTTT
clone size: -
J gene: TRBJ1-5
D gene: -
V gene: TRBV4-1

CDR3 protein: CASSPRVVAANTGELFF
CDR3 DNA: TGTGCCAGCAGCCCCCGGGTGGTAGCGGCGAACACCGGGGAGCTGTTTTTT
clone size: -
J gene: TRBJ2-2
D gene: -
V gene: TRBV9

CDR3 protein: CASSLTPGSAEAFF
CDR3 DNA: TGTGCCAGCAGCCTAACCCCAGGGTCGGCTGAAGCTTTCTTT
clone size: many
J gene: TRBJ1-1
D gene: -
V gene: TRBV11-3

CDR3 protein: CASSFNPGSTDTQYF
CDR3 DNA: TGTGCCAGCAGTTTTAACCCGGGAAGCACAGATACGCAGTATTTT
clone size: -
J gene: TRBJ2-3
D gene: -
V gene: TRBV28

CDR3 protein: CASSLSLGTSGTYNEQFF
CDR3 DNA: TGTGCCAGCAGTTTATCCCTCGGGACTAGCGGGACGTACAATGAGCAGTTCTTC
clone size: -
J gene: TRBJ2-1
D gene: TRBD2
V gene: TRBV28

CDR3 protein: CASSLVASMNTEAFF
CDR3 DNA: TGTGCCAGCAGCTTAGTGGCCAGCATGAACACTGAAGCTTTCTTT
clone size: few
J gene: TRBJ1-1
D gene: -
V gene: TRBV7-9

CDR3 protein: CASSVGQGQAYEQYF
CDR3 DNA: TGTGCCAGCAGCGTTGGACAGGGACAAGCCTACGAGCAGTACTTC
clone size: -
J gene: TRBJ2-7
D gene: TRBD1
V gene: TRBV9

CDR3 protein: CASSSALANTGELFF
CDR3 DNA: TGCGCCAGCAGCTCGGCACTAGCGAACACCGGGGAGCTGTTTTTT
clone size: -
J gene: TRBJ2-2
D gene: -
V gene: TRBV5-1

CDR3 protein: CATSRWTGSSYEQYF
CDR3 DNA: TGTGCCACCAGCCGTTGGACAGGCAGCTCCTACGAGCAGTACTTC
clone size: -
J gene: TRBJ2-7
D gene: TRBD1
V gene: TRBV15

CDR3 protein: CASSETGTGAYEQYF
CDR3 DNA: TGTGCCAGCAGTGAAACCGGGACAGGGGCCTACGAGCAGTACTTC
clone size: -
J gene: TRBJ2-7
D gene: TRBD1
V gene: TRBV25-1

CDR3 protein: CASSIDSGRSYEQYF
CDR3 DNA: TGTGCCAGTAGTATTGACAGCGGCCGCTCCTACGAGCAGTACTTC
clone size: few
J gene: TRBJ2-7
D gene: -
V gene: TRBV19

CDR3 protein: CASSLSGGSTEAFF
CDR3 DNA: TGCGCCAGCAGCTTGAGTGGGGGGAGCACTGAAGCTTTCTTT
clone size: many
J gene: TRBJ1-1
D gene: -
V gene: TRBV5-1

CDR3 protein: CASSFATGELFF
CDR3 DNA: TGTGCCAGCAGCTTCGCCACCGGGGAGCTGTTTTTT
clone size: -
J gene: TRBJ2-2
D gene: -
V gene: TRBV7-9

CDR3 protein: CASSSLPGYNEQFF
CDR3 DNA: TGTGCCAGCAGCTCCCTTCCGGGGTATAATGAGCAGTTCTTC
clone size: once
J gene: TRBJ2-1
D gene: -
V gene: TRBV11-2

CDR3 protein: CASSVGAGTDGYTF
CDR3 DNA: TGTGCCAGCAGCGTAGGAGCGGGAACGGATGGCTACACCTTC
clone size: -
J gene: TRBJ1-2
D gene: -
V gene: TRBV9

CDR3 protein: CASSLDRTYGDTQYF
CDR3 DNA: TGTGCCAGCAGCTTAGATCGAACTTACGGGGATACGCAGTATTTT
clone size: few
J gene: TRBJ2-3
D gene: -
V gene: TRBV11-3

CDR3 protein: CASSLLGLAGGPHTDTQYF
CDR3 DNA: TGTGCCAGCAGTTTATTGGGACTAGCGGGAGGTCCCCACACAGATACGCAGTATTTT
clone size: few
J gene: TRBJ2-3
D gene: TRBD2
V gene: TRBV27

CDR3 protein: CASFQGSEQFF
CDR3 DNA: TGTGCCAGCTTCCAGGGTTCCGAGCAGTTCTTC
clone size: -
J gene: TRBJ2-1
D gene: -
V gene: TRBV28

CDR3 protein: CASSAGTSGSSYEQYF
CDR3 DNA: TGTGCCAGCAGCGCAGGAACTAGCGGGAGTTCCTACGAGCAGTACTTC
clone size: many
J gene: TRBJ2-7
D gene: TRBD2
V gene: TRBV9

CDR3 protein: CASSQMGSGSYNEQFF
CDR3 DNA: TGTGCCAGCAGCCAAATGGGTAGCGGATCCTACAATGAGCAGTTCTTC
clone size: few
J gene: TRBJ2-1
D gene: -
V gene: TRBV7-2

CDR3 protein: CASSPFGSGRFENEQFF
CDR3 DNA: TGTGCCAGCAGCCCCTTTGGCAGCGGGAGATTTGAGAATGAGCAGTTCTTC
clone size: few
J gene: TRBJ2-1
D gene: TRBD2
V gene: TRBV7-9

CDR3 protein: CASEDWAKGNIQYF
CDR3 DNA: TGTGCCAGCGAAGACTGGGCCAAGGGAAACATTCAGTACTTC
clone size: -
J gene: TRBJ2-4
D gene: -
V gene: TRBV6-2/TRBV6-3

CDR3 protein: CASSDSLGDYEQYF
CDR3 DNA: TGTGCCAGCAGTGACAGCTTAGGGGACTACGAGCAGTACTTC
clone size: -
J gene: TRBJ2-7
D gene: -
V gene: TRBV2

CDR3 protein: CASAWTSGYEQYF
CDR3 DNA: TGTGCTAGTGCCTGGACTAGCGGATACGAGCAGTACTTC
clone size: -
J gene: TRBJ2-7
D gene: TRBD2
V gene: TRBV12-5

CDR3 protein: CSAKGTISYEQYF
CDR3 DNA: TGCAGTGCTAAGGGGACAATCTCCTACGAGCAGTACTTC
clone size: -
J gene: TRBJ2-7
D gene: -
V gene: TRBV20-1

CDR3 protein: CASSRGRLGTNQPQHF
CDR3 DNA: TGTGCCAGCAGCCGCGGACGGCTAGGGACCAATCAGCCCCAGCATTTT
clone size: -
J gene: TRBJ1-5
D gene: -
V gene: TRBV7-2

CDR3 protein: CTSRGLSYEQYF
CDR3 DNA: TGTACCAGCCGGGGCTTATCCTACGAGCAGTACTTC
clone size: -
J gene: TRBJ2-7
D gene: -
V gene: TRBV2

CDR3 protein: CSVERLNTEAFF
CDR3 DNA: TGCAGCGTTGAACGGTTGAACACTGAAGCTTTCTTT
clone size: many
J gene: TRBJ1-1
D gene: -
V gene: TRBV29-1

CDR3 protein: CASSSGYATYEQYF
CDR3 DNA: TGTGCCAGCAGTTCAGGGTACGCTACCTACGAGCAGTACTTC
clone size: few
J gene: TRBJ2-7
D gene: -
V gene: TRBV27

CDR3 protein: CASSFKGGETQYF
CDR3 DNA: TGTGCCAGCAGTTTCAAGGGAGGAGAGACCCAGTACTTC
clone size: -
J gene: TRBJ2-5
D gene: -
V gene: TRBV27

CDR3 protein: CASSAGGSGYEQYF
CDR3 DNA: TGCGCCAGCAGCGCCGGAGGGTCGGGGTACGAGCAGTACTTC
clone size: -
J gene: TRBJ2-7
D gene: -
V gene: TRBV5-1

CDR3 protein: CSARDPHGRWDEQFF
CDR3 DNA: TGCAGTGCTAGAGATCCCCACGGGAGGTGGGATGAGCAGTTCTTC
clone size: -
J gene: TRBJ2-1
D gene: TRBD2
V gene: TRBV20-1

CDR3 protein: CASSSNWDTQYF
CDR3 DNA: TGTGCCAGCAGCTCTAACTGGGATACGCAGTATTTT
clone size: few
J gene: TRBJ2-3
D gene: -
V gene: TRBV9

CDR3 protein: CASRTNYGYTF
CDR3 DNA: TGTGCCTCCAGAACTAACTATGGCTACACCTTC
clone size: few
J gene: TRBJ1-2
D gene: -
V gene: TRBV30

CDR3 protein: CSARKAGGPGELFF
CDR3 DNA: TGCAGTGCTAGAAAGGCGGGAGGACCCGGGGAGCTGTTTTTT
clone size: -
J gene: TRBJ2-2
D gene: TRBD2
V gene: TRBV20-1

CDR3 protein: CSVPWAGGPHEQFF
CDR3 DNA: TGCAGCGTCCCCTGGGCGGGAGGGCCCCATGAGCAGTTCTTC
clone size: few
J gene: TRBJ2-1
D gene: TRBD2
V gene: TRBV29-1

CDR3 protein: CASSGGNQPQHF
CDR3 DNA: TGTGCCAGCAGCGGGGGGAATCAGCCCCAGCATTTT
clone size: many
J gene: TRBJ1-5
D gene: -
V gene: TRBV27

CDR3 protein: CASTGQNYATNEKLFF
CDR3 DNA: TGCGCCAGTACGGGACAGAACTATGCAACTAATGAAAAACTGTTTTTT
clone size: -
J gene: TRBJ1-4
D gene: TRBD1
V gene: TRBV4-1

CDR3 protein: CASSLGLAGGPMTGELFF
CDR3 DNA: TGCGCCAGCAGCTTGGGACTAGCGGGAGGGCCAATGACCGGGGAGCTGTTTTTT
clone size: few
J gene: TRBJ2-2
D gene: TRBD2
V gene: TRBV5-1

CDR3 protein: CASSLADNSYNEQFF
CDR3 DNA: TGTGCCAGCAGCTTAGCGGACAACTCCTACAATGAGCAGTTCTTC
clone size: -
J gene: TRBJ2-1
D gene: -
V gene: TRBV11-3

CDR3 protein: CASNPFGGNEAFF
CDR3 DNA: TGTGCCAGCAACCCGTTTGGAGGGAATGAAGCTTTCTTT
clone size: -
J gene: TRBJ1-1
D gene: -
V gene: TRBV12-3/TRBV12-4

CDR3 protein: CASSNKKRTSPYEQYF
CDR3 DNA: TGTGCCAGCAGCAATAAGAAGCGGACATCCCCCTACGAGCAGTACTTC
clone size: -
J gene: TRBJ2-7
D gene: -
V gene: TRBV21-1

CDR3 protein: CASGIAPSSYNEQFF
CDR3 DNA: TGTGCCAGCGGGATAGCACCGAGCTCCTACAATGAGCAGTTCTTC
clone size: -
J gene: TRBJ2-1
D gene: -
V gene: TRBV12-3/TRBV12-4